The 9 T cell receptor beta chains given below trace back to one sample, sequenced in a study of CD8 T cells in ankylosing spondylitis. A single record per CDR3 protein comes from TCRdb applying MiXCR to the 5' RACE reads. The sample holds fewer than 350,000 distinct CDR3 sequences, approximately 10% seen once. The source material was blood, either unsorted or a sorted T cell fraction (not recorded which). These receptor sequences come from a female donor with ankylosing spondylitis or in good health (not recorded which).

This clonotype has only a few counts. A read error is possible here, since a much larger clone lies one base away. The chain's CDR3 is CCARSGTSGRNTGELFF. DNA of the CDR3: TGCTGTGCTAGATCCGGGACTAGCGGGAGGAACACCGGGGAGCTGTTTTTT. The genes are TRBV20-1 and TRBJ2-2, with 14 bases aligning to TRBD2. Germline CDR1 DFQATT, CDR2 SNEGSKA (reference sequence). The length of the CDR3 is 17 residues.

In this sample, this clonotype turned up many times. CDR3 protein: CASTKQGGTEAFF. For the CDR3, the DNA is TGCGCCAGCACCAAACAGGGAGGAACTGAAGCTTTCTTT. The J gene is TRBJ1-1, the V gene TRBV5-1, with D possibly TRBD1 on 6 matching bases. The V end lost 6 bases, the J end lost 5 bases, and 14 bases lay between the germline ends. The germline CDR1 and CDR2 sequences are SGHRS and YFSETQ. The CDR3 length is 13 residues. The entire variable domain, with the rest obtained from reference TRBV5-1 and TRBJ1-1, is as follows: KAGVTQTPRYLIKTRGQQVTLSCSPISGHRSVSWYQQTPGQGLQFLFEYFSETQRNKGNFPGRFSGRQFSNSRSEMNVSTLELGDSALYLCASTKQGGTEAFFGQGTRLTVV.

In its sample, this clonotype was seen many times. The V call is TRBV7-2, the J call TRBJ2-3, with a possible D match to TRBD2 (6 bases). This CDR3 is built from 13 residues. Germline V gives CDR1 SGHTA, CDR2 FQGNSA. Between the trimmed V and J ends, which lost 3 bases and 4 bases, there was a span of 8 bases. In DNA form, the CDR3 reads TGTGCCAGCAGCTTCCGCGGGGCAGATACGCAGTATTTT. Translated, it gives CASSFRGADTQYF.

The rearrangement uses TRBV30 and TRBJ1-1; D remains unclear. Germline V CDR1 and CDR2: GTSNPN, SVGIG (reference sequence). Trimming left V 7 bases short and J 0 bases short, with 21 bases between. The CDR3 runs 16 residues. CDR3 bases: TGTGCCTTCGGTGCGTCTGGGAGTTTTATGAACACTGAAGCTTTCTTT. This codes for CAFGASGSFMNTEAFF. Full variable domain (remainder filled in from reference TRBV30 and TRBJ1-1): SQTIHQWPATLVQPVGSPLSLECTVEGTSNPNLYWYRQAAGRGLQLLFYSVGIGQISSEVPQNLSASRPQDRQFILSSKKLLLSDSGFYLCAFGASGSFMNTEAFFGQGTRLTVV.

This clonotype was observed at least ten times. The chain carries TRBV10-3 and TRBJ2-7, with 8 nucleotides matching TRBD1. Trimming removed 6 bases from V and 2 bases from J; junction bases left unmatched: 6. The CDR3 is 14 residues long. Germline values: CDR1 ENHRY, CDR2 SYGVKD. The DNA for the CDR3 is TGTGCCATCAGACCTGGACAGGGAACCTACGAGCAGTACTTC. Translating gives CAIRPGQGTYEQYF.

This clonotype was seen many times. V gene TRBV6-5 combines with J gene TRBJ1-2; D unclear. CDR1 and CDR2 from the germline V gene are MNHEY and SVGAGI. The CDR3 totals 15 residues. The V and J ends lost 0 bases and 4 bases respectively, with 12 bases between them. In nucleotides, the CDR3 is TGTGCCAGCAGTTACTCGTTTTCGGGAAGCTATGGCTACACCTTC. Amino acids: CASSYSFSGSYGYTF.

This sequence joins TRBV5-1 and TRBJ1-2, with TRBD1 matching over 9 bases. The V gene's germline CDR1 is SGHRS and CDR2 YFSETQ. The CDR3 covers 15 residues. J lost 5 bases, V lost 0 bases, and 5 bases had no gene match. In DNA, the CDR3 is TGCGCCAGCAGCTTGGCCTCGGACAGGGGTTATGGCTACACCTTC. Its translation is CASSLASDRGYGYTF.

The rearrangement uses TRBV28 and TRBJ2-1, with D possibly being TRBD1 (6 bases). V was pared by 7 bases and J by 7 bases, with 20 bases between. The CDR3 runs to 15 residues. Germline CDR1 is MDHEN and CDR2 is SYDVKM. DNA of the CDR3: TGTGCCAGCACCCCGTTAGGGGACAAAGTAAATGAGCAGTTCTTC. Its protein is CASTPLGDKVNEQFF.

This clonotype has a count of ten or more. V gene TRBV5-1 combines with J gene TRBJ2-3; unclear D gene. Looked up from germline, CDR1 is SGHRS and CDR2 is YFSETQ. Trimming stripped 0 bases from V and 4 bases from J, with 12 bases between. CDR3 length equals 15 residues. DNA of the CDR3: TGCGCCAGCAGCTTGGAGCCTAGTCTCCCAGATACGCAGTATTTT. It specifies CASSLEPSLPDTQYF.